The sequence of this TCR beta chain was determined in a study of T cell responses to AZD1222 COVID-19 vaccine. About the research overall: Second-dose timings of about 4 or about 12 weeks were pooled.

Germline values: CDR1 SGHTA, CDR2 FQGTGA. V shed 4 bases and J 1 base; nucleotides not matched to a gene: 10. The CDR3 runs 18 residues. As regards this clone: The antigen is undetermined.

Study observations and caveats: A mostly white British donor set with more females was recruited, and clonal diversity was possibly underestimated. Nearly half of spike-specific TCRs reportedly target unmutated variant regions.

TCRdb's copy holds only in-frame clones and misses some; the assay was immunoSEQ multiplex PCR. The table lists about 140,000 clones, roughly 91% of them singletons, with over 7.5% in the top ten. Sequences were derived from peripheral blood, sampled on day 0 of AZD1222 vaccination. The sequence was obtained from an adult in good health. This chain uses TRBV7-3 with TRBJ2-6; TRBD2 matches 7 bases. CDR3 DNA sequence: TGTGCCAGCAGCTCCCAGGGACTATCAAATTCTGGGGCCAACGTCCTGACTTTC. Translated: CASSSQGLSNSGANVLTF.